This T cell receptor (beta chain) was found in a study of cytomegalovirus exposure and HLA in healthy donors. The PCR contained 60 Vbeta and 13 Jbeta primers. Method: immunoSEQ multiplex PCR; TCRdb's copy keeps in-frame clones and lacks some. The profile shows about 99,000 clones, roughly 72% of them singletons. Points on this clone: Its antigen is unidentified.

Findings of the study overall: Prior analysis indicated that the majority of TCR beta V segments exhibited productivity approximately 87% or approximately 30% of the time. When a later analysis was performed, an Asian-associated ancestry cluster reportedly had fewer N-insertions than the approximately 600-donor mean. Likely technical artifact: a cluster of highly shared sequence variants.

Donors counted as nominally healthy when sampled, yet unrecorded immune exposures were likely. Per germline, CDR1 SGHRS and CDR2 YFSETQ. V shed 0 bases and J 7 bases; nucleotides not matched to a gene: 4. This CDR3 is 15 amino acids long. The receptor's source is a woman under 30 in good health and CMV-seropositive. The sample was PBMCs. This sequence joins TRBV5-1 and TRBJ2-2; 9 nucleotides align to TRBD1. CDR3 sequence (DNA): TGCGCCAGCAGCTTGGAGGGACAGGGAAGCGGGGAGCTGTTTTTT. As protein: CASSLEGQGSGELFF.